The T cell receptor (beta chain) described here comes from a study of spatial heterogeneity in lung cancer. Time point here: sample taken at primary tumor resection. Samples were donated by 72 untreated early-stage non-small cell lung cancer patients. Whole RNA was taken from tumor, nontumor lung or frozen PBMC; it was then sequenced unsorted. All TCR cDNA molecules were individually tagged with a unique molecular identifier. TCRdb re-analysed the 5' RACE reads in MiXCR, keeping a single row per CDR3 protein. The profile shows about 38,000 distinct CDR3 sequences, 7.5% of them singletons. The specimen was PBMCs, collected at surgery. The source is a male donor with early-stage non-small cell lung cancer.

In DNA, the CDR3 is TGCAGTGCTAGAGCCCTGGGGTTGGAAGCTTTCTTT. Amino acid sequence: CSARALGLEAFF. The V and J genes are TRBV20-1 and TRBJ1-1; D unclear. Germline CDR1 DFQATT, CDR2 SNEGSKA (reference sequence). Trimming shortened V by 1 base and J by 8 bases, and 11 bases separated the two germline ends. The CDR3 extends over 12 amino acids.